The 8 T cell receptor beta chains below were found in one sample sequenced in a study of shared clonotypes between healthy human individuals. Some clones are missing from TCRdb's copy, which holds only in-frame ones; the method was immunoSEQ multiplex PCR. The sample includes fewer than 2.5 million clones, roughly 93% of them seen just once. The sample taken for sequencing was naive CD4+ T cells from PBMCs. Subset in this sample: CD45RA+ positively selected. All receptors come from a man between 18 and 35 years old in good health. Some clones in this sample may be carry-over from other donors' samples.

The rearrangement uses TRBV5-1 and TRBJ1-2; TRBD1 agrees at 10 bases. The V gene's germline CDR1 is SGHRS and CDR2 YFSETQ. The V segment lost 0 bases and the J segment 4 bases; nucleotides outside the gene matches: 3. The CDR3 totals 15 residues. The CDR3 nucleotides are TGCGCCAGCAGCTTGGTGACAGGGGGCCTCTATGGCTACACCTTC. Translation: CASSLVTGGLYGYTF. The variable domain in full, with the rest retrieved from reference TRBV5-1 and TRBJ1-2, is KAGVTQTPRYLIKTRGQQVTLSCSPISGHRSVSWYQQTPGQGLQFLFEYFSETQRNKGNFPGRFSGRQFSNSRSEMNVSTLELGDSALYLCASSLVTGGLYGYTFGSGTRLTVV.

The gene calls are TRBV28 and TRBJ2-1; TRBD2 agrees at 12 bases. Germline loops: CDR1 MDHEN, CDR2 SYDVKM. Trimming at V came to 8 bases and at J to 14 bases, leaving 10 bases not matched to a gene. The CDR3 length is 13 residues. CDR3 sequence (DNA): TGTGCCAGCCTAGATCCGACTAGCGGGAGTAAGTTCTTC. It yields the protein CASLDPTSGSKFF.

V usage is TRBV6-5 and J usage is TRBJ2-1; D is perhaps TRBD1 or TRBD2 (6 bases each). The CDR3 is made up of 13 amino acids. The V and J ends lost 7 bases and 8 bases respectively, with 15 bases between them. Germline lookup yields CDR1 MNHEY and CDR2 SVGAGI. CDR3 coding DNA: TGTGCCAGCACCCTCGGGGGCAAAGATGAGCAGTTCTTC. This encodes CASTLGGKDEQFF.

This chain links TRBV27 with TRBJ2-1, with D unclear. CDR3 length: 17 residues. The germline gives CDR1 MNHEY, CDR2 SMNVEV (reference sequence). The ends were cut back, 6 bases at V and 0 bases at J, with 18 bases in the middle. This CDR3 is CASSMRPAASSYNEQFF. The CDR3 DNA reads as TGTGCCAGCAGCATGAGGCCGGCCGCCAGCTCCTACAATGAGCAGTTCTTC.

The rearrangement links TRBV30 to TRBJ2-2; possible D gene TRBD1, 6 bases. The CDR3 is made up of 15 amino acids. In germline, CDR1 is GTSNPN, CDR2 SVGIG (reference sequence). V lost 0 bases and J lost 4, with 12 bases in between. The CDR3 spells CAWSVPGAFTGELFF. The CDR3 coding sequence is TGTGCCTGGAGTGTACCAGGGGCCTTCACCGGGGAGCTGTTTTTT.

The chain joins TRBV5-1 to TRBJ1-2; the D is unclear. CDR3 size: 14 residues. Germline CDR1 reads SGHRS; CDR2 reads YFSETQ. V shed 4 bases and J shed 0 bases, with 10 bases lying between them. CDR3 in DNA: TGCGCCAGCAGCCCATCCCCCGCTAACTATGGCTACACCTTC. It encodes CASSPSPANYGYTF.

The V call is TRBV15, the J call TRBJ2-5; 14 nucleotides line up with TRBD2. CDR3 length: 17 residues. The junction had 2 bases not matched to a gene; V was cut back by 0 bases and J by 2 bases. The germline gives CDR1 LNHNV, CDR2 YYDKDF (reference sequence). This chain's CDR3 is CATSRDGLAGGQETQYF. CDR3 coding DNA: TGTGCCACCAGCAGAGACGGACTAGCGGGAGGACAAGAGACCCAGTACTTC.

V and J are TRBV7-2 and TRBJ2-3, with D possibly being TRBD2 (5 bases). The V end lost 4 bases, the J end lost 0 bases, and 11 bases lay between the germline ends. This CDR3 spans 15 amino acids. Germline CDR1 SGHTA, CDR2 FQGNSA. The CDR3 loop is CASSSELVSTDTQYF. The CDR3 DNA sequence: TGTGCCAGCAGCTCAGAACTAGTTAGCACAGATACGCAGTATTTT.